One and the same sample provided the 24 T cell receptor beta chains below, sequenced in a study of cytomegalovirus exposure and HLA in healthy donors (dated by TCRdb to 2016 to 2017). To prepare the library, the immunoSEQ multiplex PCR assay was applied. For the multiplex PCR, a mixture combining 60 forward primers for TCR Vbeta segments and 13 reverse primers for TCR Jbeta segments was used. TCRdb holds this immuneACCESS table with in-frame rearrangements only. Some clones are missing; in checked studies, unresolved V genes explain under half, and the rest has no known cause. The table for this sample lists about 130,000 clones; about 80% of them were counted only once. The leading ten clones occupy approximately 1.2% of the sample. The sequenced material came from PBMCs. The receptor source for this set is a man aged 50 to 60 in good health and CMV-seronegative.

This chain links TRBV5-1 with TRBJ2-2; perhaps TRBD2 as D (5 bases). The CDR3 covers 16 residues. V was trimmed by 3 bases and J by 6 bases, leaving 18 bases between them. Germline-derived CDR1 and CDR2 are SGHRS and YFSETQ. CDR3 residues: CASSSGAPAGPGELFF. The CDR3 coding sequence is TGCGCCAGCAGCTCGGGCGCACCCGCGGGCCCCGGGGAGCTGTTTTTT. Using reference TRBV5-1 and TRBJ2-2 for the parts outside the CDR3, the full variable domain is KAGVTQTPRYLIKTRGQQVTLSCSPISGHRSVSWYQQTPGQGLQFLFEYFSETQRNKGNFPGRFSGRQFSNSRSEMNVSTLELGDSALYLCASSSGAPAGPGELFFGEGSRLTVL.

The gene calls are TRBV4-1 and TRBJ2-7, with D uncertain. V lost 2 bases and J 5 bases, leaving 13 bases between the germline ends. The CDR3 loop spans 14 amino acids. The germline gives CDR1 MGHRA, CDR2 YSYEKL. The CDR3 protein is CASSQTTSRDEQYF. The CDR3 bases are TGCGCCAGCAGCCAAACCACCTCCCGGGACGAGCAGTACTTC.

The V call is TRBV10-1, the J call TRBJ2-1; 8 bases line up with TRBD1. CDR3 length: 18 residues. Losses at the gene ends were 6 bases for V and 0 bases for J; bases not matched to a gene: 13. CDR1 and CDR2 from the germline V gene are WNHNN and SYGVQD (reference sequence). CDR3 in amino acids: CASRAGTGELSSYNEQFF. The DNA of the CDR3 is TGCGCCAGCAGAGCCGGGACAGGTGAACTAAGCTCCTACAATGAGCAGTTCTTC.

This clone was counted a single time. In DNA form, the CDR3 reads TGTGCCAGCAGCGAACAGGGCTACTCTGGAAACACCATATATTTT. It encodes CASSEQGYSGNTIYF. This sequence joins TRBV5-6 and TRBJ1-3; D might be TRBD1 (6 bases). Looked up from germline, CDR1 is SGHDT and CDR2 is YYEEEE. The CDR3 spans 15 residues. V gave up 4 bases and J gave up 0 bases, with 11 bases separating them.

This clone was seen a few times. The CDR3 here is CASRRQEPEKLFF. In nucleotides, the CDR3 is TGTGCCAGCAGGAGACAAGAGCCGGAAAAACTGTTTTTT. This sequence joins TRBV6-1 and TRBJ1-4; D call uncertain. Germline V CDR1 and CDR2: MNHNS, SASEGT. The CDR3 is 13 amino acids. V lost 6 bases, J lost 8 bases, and 13 bases lay in between.

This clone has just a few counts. The CDR3 is CASSVLTGAAGNEQFF. The CDR3 DNA is TGCGCCAGCAGCGTCCTGACAGGGGCCGCGGGAAATGAGCAGTTCTTC. V is TRBV5-1 and J is TRBJ2-1; 8 bases map to TRBD1. The germline V gene encodes CDR1 SGHRS and CDR2 YFSETQ. This CDR3 has 16 residues. J gave up 7 bases and V 4 bases, and 13 bases lay outside the gene matches.

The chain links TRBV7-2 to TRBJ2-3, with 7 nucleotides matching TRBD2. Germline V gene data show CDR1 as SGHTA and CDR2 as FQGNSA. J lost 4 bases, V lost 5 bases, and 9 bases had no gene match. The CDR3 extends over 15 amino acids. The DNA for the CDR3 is TGTGCCAGCAGCCGGCTGGGGGGAGGGCCAGATACGCAGTATTTT. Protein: CASSRLGGGPDTQYF.

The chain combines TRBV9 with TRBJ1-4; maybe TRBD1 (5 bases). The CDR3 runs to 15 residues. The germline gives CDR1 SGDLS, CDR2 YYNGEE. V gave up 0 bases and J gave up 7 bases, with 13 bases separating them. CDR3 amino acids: CASSVEGVSGEKLFF. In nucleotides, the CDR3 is TGTGCCAGCAGCGTAGAAGGGGTCTCGGGTGAAAAACTGTTTTTT.

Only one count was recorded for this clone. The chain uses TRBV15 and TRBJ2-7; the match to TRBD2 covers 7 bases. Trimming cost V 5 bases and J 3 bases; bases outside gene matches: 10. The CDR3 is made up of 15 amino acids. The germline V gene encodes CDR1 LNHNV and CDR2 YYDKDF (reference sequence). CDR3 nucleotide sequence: TGTGCCACCAGCGCATTACTCGGGACTAACTACGAGCAGTACTTC. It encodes CATSALLGTNYEQYF. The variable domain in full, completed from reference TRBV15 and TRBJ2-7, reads DAMVIQNPRYQVTQFGKPVTLSCSQTLNHNVMYWYQQKSSQAPKLLFHYYDKDFNNEADTPDNFQSRRPNTSFCFLDIRSPGLGDTAMYLCATSALLGTNYEQYFGPGTRLTVT.

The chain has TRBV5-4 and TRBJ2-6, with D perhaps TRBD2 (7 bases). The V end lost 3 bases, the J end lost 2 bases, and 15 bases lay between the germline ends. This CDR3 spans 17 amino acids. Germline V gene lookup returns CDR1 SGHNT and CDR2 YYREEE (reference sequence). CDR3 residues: CASSSEGGATGANVLTF. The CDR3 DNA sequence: TGTGCCAGCAGCTCGGAGGGGGGGGCAACTGGGGCCAACGTCCTGACTTTC.

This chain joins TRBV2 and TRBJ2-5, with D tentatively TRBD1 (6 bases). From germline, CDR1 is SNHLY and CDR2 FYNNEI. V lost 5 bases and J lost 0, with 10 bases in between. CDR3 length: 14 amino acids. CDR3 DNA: TGTGCCAGCAGTCCAGACAGGTACCAAGAGACCCAGTACTTC. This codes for CASSPDRYQETQYF.

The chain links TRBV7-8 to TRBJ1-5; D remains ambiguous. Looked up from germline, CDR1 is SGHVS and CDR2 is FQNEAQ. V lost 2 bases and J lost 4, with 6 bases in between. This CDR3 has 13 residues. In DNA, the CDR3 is TGTGCCAGCAGCTTAACAGAGAATCAGCCCCAGCATTTT. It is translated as CASSLTENQPQHF.

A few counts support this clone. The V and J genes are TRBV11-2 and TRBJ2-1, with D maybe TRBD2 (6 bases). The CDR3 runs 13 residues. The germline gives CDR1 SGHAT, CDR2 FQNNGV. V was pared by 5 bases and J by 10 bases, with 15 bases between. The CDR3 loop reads CASSPMTRGEQFF. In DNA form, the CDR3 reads TGTGCCAGCAGCCCAATGACTAGGGGCGAGCAGTTCTTC.

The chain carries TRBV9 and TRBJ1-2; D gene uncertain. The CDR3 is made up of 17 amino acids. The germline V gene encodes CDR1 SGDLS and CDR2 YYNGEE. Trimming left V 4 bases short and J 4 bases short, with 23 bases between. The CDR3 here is CASSSALEGLNLYGYTF. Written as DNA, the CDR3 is TGTGCCAGCAGCTCAGCCCTGGAGGGCCTCAATCTCTATGGCTACACCTTC.

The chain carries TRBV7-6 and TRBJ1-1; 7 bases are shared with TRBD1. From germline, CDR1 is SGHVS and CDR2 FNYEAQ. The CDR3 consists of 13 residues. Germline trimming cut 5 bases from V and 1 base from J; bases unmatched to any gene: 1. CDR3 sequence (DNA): TGTGCCAGCAGCAGGGACAGGAACACTGAAGCTTTCTTT. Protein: CASSRDRNTEAFF.

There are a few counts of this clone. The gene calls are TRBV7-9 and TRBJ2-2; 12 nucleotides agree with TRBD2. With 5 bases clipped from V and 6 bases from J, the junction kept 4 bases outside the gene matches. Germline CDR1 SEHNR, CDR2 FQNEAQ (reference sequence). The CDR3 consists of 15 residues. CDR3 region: CASSPRTSGAGELFF. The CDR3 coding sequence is TGTGCCAGCAGCCCGCGGACTAGCGGGGCCGGGGAGCTGTTTTTT.

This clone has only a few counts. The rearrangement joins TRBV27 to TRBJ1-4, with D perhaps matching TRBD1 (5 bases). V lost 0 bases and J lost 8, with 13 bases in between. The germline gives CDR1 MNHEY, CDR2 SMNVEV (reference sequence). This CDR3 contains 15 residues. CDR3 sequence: CASSLSGAVYEKLFF. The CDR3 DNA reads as TGTGCCAGCAGTTTATCTGGGGCAGTTTACGAAAAACTGTTTTTT.

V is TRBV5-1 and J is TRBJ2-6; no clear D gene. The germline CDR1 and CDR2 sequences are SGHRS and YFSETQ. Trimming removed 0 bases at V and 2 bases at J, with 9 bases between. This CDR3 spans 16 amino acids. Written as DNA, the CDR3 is TGCGCCAGCAGCTTGGACGGAGTTACTGGGGCCAACGTCCTGACTTTC. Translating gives CASSLDGVTGANVLTF.

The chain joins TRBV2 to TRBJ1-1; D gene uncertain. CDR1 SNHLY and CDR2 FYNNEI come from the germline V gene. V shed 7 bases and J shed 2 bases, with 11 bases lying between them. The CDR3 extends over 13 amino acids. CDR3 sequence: CASTAAVNTEAFF. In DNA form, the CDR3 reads TGTGCCAGCACCGCGGCGGTAAACACTGAAGCTTTCTTT.

The chain's CDR3 is CAWTGNPRGTQYF. CDR3 in DNA: TGCGCCTGGACAGGGAATCCCCGGGGGACCCAGTACTTC. The chain uses TRBV23-1 and TRBJ2-5; 8 bases align to TRBD1. TRBV23-1 is an ORF, and what it does is uncertain. The CDR3 extends over 13 amino acids. After removal of 11 bases from V and 7 bases from J, the junction contained 12 bases not matched to a gene.

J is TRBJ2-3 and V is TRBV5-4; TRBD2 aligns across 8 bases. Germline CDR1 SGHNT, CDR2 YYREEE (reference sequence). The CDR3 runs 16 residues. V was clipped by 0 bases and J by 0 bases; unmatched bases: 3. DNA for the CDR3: TGTGCCAGCAGCTTGGTACTAGCGGCTAGCACAGATACGCAGTATTTT. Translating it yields CASSLVLAASTDTQYF.

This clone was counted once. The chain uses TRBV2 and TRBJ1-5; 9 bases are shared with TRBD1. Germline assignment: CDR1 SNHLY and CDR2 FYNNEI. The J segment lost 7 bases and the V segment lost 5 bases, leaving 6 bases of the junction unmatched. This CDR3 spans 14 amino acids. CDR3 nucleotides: TGTGCCAGCAGTTCACAGGGGGCCGGACAGCCCCAGCATTTT. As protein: CASSSQGAGQPQHF.

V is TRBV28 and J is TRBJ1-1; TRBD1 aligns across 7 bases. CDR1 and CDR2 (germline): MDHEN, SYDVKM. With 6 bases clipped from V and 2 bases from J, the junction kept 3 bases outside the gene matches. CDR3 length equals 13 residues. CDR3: CASRGQINTEAFF. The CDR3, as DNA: TGTGCCAGCAGGGGACAGATCAACACTGAAGCTTTCTTT. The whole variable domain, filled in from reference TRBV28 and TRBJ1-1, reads DVKVTQSSRYLVKRTGEKVFLECVQDMDHENMFWYRQDPGLGLRLIYFSYDVKMKEKGDIPEGYSVSREKKERFSLILESASTNQTSMYLCASRGQINTEAFFGQGTRLTVV.

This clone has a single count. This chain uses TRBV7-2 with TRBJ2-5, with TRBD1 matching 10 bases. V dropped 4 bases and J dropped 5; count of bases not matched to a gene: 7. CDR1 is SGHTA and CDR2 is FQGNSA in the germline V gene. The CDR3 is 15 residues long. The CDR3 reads CASSSTGGSWETQYF. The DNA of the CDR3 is TGTGCCAGCAGCTCGACAGGGGGCTCATGGGAGACCCAGTACTTC.